This passage covers 18 T cell receptor beta chains from one sample sequenced in a study of cytomegalovirus exposure and HLA in healthy donors. Primers: 60 Vbeta forward and 13 Jbeta reverse. Method: immunoSEQ multiplex PCR; TCRdb's copy keeps in-frame clones and lacks some. The sample has some 100,000 clones, about three quarters seen once. Sequenced material: PBMCs. The origin of the receptors is a female donor in good health and CMV-seronegative.

This chain connects TRBV5-6 to TRBJ2-5; the D gene is possibly TRBD2 (5 bases). The germline gives CDR1 SGHDT, CDR2 YYEEEE. The CDR3 runs to 18 residues. The V end lost 2 bases, the J end lost 0 bases, and 20 bases lay between the germline ends. Here the CDR3 reads CASSLRRKGYMYQETQYF. CDR3 coding DNA: TGTGCCAGCAGCTTAAGGAGGAAGGGATATATGTACCAAGAGACCCAGTACTTC.

In its sample, this clone is medium-sized. The genes are TRBV5-8 and TRBJ1-5; TRBD1 might be the D (5 bases). The CDR3 length is 15 residues. The germline gives CDR1 SGHTS, CDR2 YDEGEE. V lost 7 bases, J lost 2 bases, and 16 bases lay in between. CDR3 sequence reads: CASQKRGGGNQPQHF. In DNA form, the CDR3 reads TGTGCCAGCCAAAAGCGGGGGGGTGGCAATCAGCCCCAGCATTTT.

Remarks on this clone: One end of the junction varies from germline; a read error may be responsible. V usage is TRBV28 and J usage is TRBJ2-2; 10 bases agree with TRBD1. The CDR3 runs to 16 residues. Germline assignment: CDR1 MDHEN and CDR2 SYDVKM. This chain's CDR3 is CATSPAGQGNTGEPFF. CDR3 nucleotide sequence: TGTGCCACCTCACCTGCGGGACAGGGGAACACCGGGGAGCCGTTTTTT.

V is TRBV19 and J is TRBJ1-1; D uncertain. Per germline, CDR1 LNHDA and CDR2 SQIVND (reference sequence). V lost 5 bases, J lost 4 bases, and 17 bases lay in between. This CDR3 region has 15 residues. As DNA, the CDR3 is TGTGCCAGTAGTTATTCCCTACTAGTTGGCACTGAAGCTTTCTTT. Translating it yields CASSYSLLVGTEAFF. Based on the CDR3 plus reference TRBV19 and TRBJ1-1, the full variable domain is DGGITQSPKYLFRKEGQNVTLSCEQNLNHDAMYWYRQDPGQGLRLIYYSQIVNDFQKGDIAEGYSVSREKKESFPLTVTSAQKNPTAFYLCASSYSLLVGTEAFFGQGTRLTVV.

J is TRBJ1-3 and V is TRBV6-4; 7 bases are shared with TRBD1. Looked up from germline, CDR1 is MRHNA and CDR2 is SNTAGT. Trimming took 7 bases from V and 1 from J; bases not matched to a gene: 7. The CDR3 extends over 15 amino acids. The CDR3 DNA reads TGTGCCAGCACATTACAGGGGATTTCTGGAAACACCATATATTTT. It yields the protein CASTLQGISGNTIYF.

The gene calls are TRBV13 and TRBJ1-1; D gene ambiguous. This CDR3 comprises 14 residues. From germline, CDR1 is PRHDT and CDR2 FYEKMQ (reference sequence). V lost 1 base, J lost 5 bases, and 11 bases lay in between. The CDR3 DNA reads TGTGCCAGCAGCTTAGTAGGGAGAAAGACTGAAGCTTTCTTT. Its translation is CASSLVGRKTEAFF. Complete variable domain (other parts from reference TRBV13 and TRBJ1-1): AAGVIQSPRHLIKEKRETATLKCYPIPRHDTVYWYQQGPGQDPQFLISFYEKMQSDKGSIPDRFSAQQFSDYHSELNMSSLELGDSALYFCASSLVGRKTEAFFGQGTRLTVV.

The chain has TRBV30 and TRBJ2-5; 8 bases match TRBD1. Judging by the DNA end, TRBJ2-7 fits better; the J call may be wrong. CDR3 length: 14 residues. Germline CDR1 is GTSNPN and CDR2 is SVGIG (reference sequence). CDR3 nucleotide sequence: TGTGCCTGGACCAGGGGGCGGTCAGTGTACGAGCAGTACTTC. The encoded protein is CAWTRGRSVYEQYF.

The CDR3 nucleotides are TGTGCCAGCATTGGACTGAGGTACACTGAAGCTTTCTTT. Protein: CASIGLRYTEAFF. The gene calls are TRBV6-1 and TRBJ1-1; D call uncertain. V lost 7 bases and J lost 3, with 12 bases in between. CDR1 and CDR2 from the germline V gene are MNHNS and SASEGT. CDR3 size: 13 residues.

V is TRBV15 and J is TRBJ1-5; no firm D call. The germline V gene encodes CDR1 LNHNV and CDR2 YYDKDF (reference sequence). V gave up 5 bases and J gave up 0 bases, with 17 bases separating them. The CDR3 runs to 17 residues. The CDR3 sequence is CATSAFPPDNSNQPQHF. CDR3 nucleotide sequence: TGTGCCACCAGCGCGTTCCCTCCAGACAATAGCAATCAGCCCCAGCATTTT.

This chain uses TRBV9 with TRBJ1-3, with 8 bases fitting TRBD1. This CDR3 region has 17 residues. V trimming: 3 bases; J trimming: 0 bases; junction bases outside the gene matches: 8. The germline CDR1 and CDR2 sequences are SGDLS and YYNGEE. CDR3 sequence reads: CASSEEDRAISGNTIYF. As DNA, the CDR3 is TGTGCCAGCAGCGAGGAGGACAGGGCGATCTCTGGAAACACCATATATTTT.

The V and J genes are TRBV18 and TRBJ1-1, with D unclear. Trimming took off 3 bases at V and 1 base at J, with 12 bases between the two ends. This CDR3 has 15 amino acids. Germline CDR1 and CDR2: KGHSH and LQKENI. The DNA of the CDR3 is TGTGCCAGCTCACCCATTGGGAGTGCGAACACTGAAGCTTTCTTT. Amino acids: CASSPIGSANTEAFF.

V and J are TRBV6-1 and TRBJ1-1; 7 bases line up with TRBD1. J gave up 3 bases and V 3 bases, and 4 bases lay outside the gene matches. This CDR3 contains 14 residues. The germline CDR1 and CDR2 sequences are MNHNS and SASEGT. In DNA, the CDR3 is TGTGCCAGCAGTGATGGACAGGCTTACACTGAAGCTTTCTTT. Translated: CASSDGQAYTEAFF.

This sequence joins TRBV5-1 and TRBJ2-5, with D maybe TRBD2 (7 bases). Per the germline V gene, CDR1 is SGHRS and CDR2 is YFSETQ. The CDR3 is 16 amino acids. The V gene lost 0 bases and the J gene lost 2 bases, with 14 bases spanning the gap. This chain's CDR3 is CASSLGVGGTQETQYF. CDR3 DNA sequence: TGCGCCAGCAGCTTGGGGGTCGGGGGGACACAAGAGACCCAGTACTTC.

The chain carries TRBV6-6 and TRBJ2-3, with a possible D match to TRBD2 (7 bases). The CDR3 sequence is 15 residues long. Between the trimmed V and J ends, which lost 3 bases and 5 bases, there was a span of 15 bases. Germline CDR1 is MNHNY and CDR2 is SVGAGI (reference sequence). CDR3 nucleotides: TGTGCCAGCAGTTATGGGGGGGGGCCTGGAGATACGCAGTATTTT. Amino acids: CASSYGGGPGDTQYF.

Worth noting for this clone: In this CDR3 the conserved last residue, phenylalanine or tryptophan, is missing, so a read error is likely. The V and J genes are TRBV29-1 and TRBJ1-2; 10 bases map to TRBD1. The CDR3 contains 14 residues. Germline CDR1 and CDR2: SQVTM and ANQGSEA. V lost 6 bases and J lost 7; bases outside the gene matches: 11. As DNA, the CDR3 is TGCAGCGTGGCGCGACAGGGGGCGATGGCTGGCTACACCCTC. Its protein product is CSVARQGAMAGYTL.

The gene calls are TRBV10-3 and TRBJ2-5; D is unresolved. The CDR3 consists of 14 residues. Trimming took off 1 base at V and 7 bases at J, with 13 bases between the two ends. Looked up from germline, CDR1 is ENHRY and CDR2 is SYGVKD. Here the CDR3 reads CAISEFLSTGTQYF. The CDR3 DNA reads TGTGCCATCAGTGAGTTTCTTAGCACGGGGACCCAGTACTTC.

CDR3 sequence (DNA): TGTGCCAGCTCACGACCCACTAGCGGGGGGAGCAATGAGCAGTTCTTC. Translated: CASSRPTSGGSNEQFF. The chain is built from TRBV18 and TRBJ2-1; 12 bases fit TRBD2. V trimming: 4 bases; J trimming: 6 bases; junction bases outside the gene matches: 7. The CDR3 has 16 residues. The germline V gene encodes CDR1 KGHSH and CDR2 LQKENI. Full variable domain (missing parts from reference TRBV18 and TRBJ2-1): NAGVMQNPRHLVRRRGQEARLRCSPMKGHSHVYWYRQLPEEGLKFMVYLQKENIIDESGMPKERFSAEFPKEGPSILRIQQVVRGDSAAYFCASSRPTSGGSNEQFFGPGTRLTVL.

The rearrangement links TRBV4-1 to TRBJ1-1; TRBD1 might be the D (6 bases). CDR3 length: 19 residues. V lost 3 bases to trimming and J lost 6 bases, with 29 bases between them. Germline CDR1 and CDR2: MGHRA and YSYEKL. This CDR3 reads CASSQEDSARPWGLAEAFF. The CDR3 DNA sequence: TGCGCCAGCAGCCAGGAAGATTCGGCGAGGCCCTGGGGGCTTGCTGAAGCTTTCTTT.